This entry is about one T cell receptor (beta chain). There are 16 residues in the CDR3. Trimming pared 0 bases from V and 0 bases from J, leaving 9 bases between. Germline loops: CDR1 GTSNPN, CDR2 SVGIG (reference sequence). Sequencing used immunoSEQ multiplex PCR; TCRdb keeps in-frame clones, though not all of them. The data contain some 110,000 clones, roughly 86% of them singletons. The entry originates in a study of blood T cell repertoires in COVID-19. Looking at the study overall: In each case, the material was cDNA or gDNA derived from T cells, B-cell-depleted T cells, or PBMCs.

This TCR derives from a man between 35 and 55 years old with acute or convalescent COVID-19. V usage is TRBV30 and J usage is TRBJ1-6, with D possibly matching TRBD1 (5 bases). Sequencing used peripheral blood. Written as DNA, the CDR3 is TGTGCCTGGAGTGTGGGGCCGAGCTCCTATAATTCACCCCTCCACTTT. Protein: CAWSVGPSSYNSPLHF.